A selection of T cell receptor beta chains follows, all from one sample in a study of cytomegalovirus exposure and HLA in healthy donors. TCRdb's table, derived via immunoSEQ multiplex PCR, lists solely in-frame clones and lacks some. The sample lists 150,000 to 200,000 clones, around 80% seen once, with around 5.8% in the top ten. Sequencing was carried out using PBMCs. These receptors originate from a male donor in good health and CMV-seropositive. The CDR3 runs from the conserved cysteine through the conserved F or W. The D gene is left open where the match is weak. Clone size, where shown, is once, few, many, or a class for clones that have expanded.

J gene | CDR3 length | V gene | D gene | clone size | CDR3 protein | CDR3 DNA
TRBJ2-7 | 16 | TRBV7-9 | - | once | CASSLTGPSVSYEQYF | TGTGCCAGCAGCTTAACCGGGCCTAGCGTCTCCTACGAGCAGTACTTC
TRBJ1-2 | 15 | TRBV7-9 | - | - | CASSLARQGFYGYTF | TGTGCCAGCAGCTTAGCGAGGCAGGGTTTCTATGGCTACACCTTC
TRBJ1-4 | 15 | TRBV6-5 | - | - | CASSSLPLPNEKLFF | TGTGCCAGCAGTTCACTGCCCTTACCTAATGAAAAACTGTTTTTT
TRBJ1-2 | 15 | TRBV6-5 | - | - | CASSPYTNGGYGYTF | TGTGCCAGCAGTCCCTACACCAACGGGGGCTATGGCTACACCTTC
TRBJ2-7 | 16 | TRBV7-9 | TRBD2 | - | CASSPPAGEGSYEQYF | TGTGCCAGCAGCCCCCCAGCGGGAGAGGGCTCCTACGAGCAGTACTTC
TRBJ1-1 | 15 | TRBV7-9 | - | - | CASSYVGGMNTEAFF | TGTGCCAGCAGCTACGTGGGAGGTATGAACACTGAAGCTTTCTTT
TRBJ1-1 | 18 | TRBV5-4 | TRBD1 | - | CASSSTRGQQLIGTEAFF | TGTGCCAGCAGCTCAACCAGGGGGCAGCAACTCATCGGCACTGAAGCTTTCTTT
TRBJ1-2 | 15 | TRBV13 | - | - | CASSSETGSNYGYTF | TGTGCCAGCAGCTCCGAGACAGGAAGTAACTATGGCTACACCTTC
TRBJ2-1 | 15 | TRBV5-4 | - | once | CASSLGGLGSNEQFF | TGTGCCAGCAGCTTGGGAGGGTTAGGGAGCAATGAGCAGTTCTTC
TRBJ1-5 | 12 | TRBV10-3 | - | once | CAISELDQPQHF | TGTGCCATCAGTGAGTTAGATCAGCCCCAGCATTTT
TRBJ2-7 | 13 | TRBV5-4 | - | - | CASSRQGGDEQYF | TGTGCCAGCAGCCGACAGGGCGGGGACGAGCAGTACTTC
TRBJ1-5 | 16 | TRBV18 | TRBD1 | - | CASSPGTANSNQPQHF | TGTGCCAGCTCACCGGGGACAGCAAATAGCAATCAGCCCCAGCATTTT
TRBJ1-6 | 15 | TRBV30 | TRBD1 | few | CAWSGSGTGNSPLHF | TGTGCCTGGAGTGGTTCCGGGACAGGTAATTCACCCCTCCACTTT
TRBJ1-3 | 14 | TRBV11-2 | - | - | CASSEGGFGNTIYF | TGTGCCAGCAGCGAAGGGGGTTTCGGAAACACCATATATTTT
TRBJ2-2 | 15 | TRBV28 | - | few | CASSLGATNTGELFF | TGTGCCAGCAGTTTAGGGGCTACCAACACCGGGGAGCTGTTTTTT
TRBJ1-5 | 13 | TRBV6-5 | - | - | CASSYEGNQPQHF | TGTGCCAGCAGTTACGAGGGAAATCAGCCCCAGCATTTT
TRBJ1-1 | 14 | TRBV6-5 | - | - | CASSYGRANTEAFF | TGTGCCAGCAGTTACGGCAGGGCTAACACTGAAGCTTTCTTT
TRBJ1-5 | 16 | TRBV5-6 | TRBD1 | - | CASSLRQGASNQPQHF | TGTGCCAGCAGCTTGAGACAGGGGGCTAGCAATCAGCCCCAGCATTTT
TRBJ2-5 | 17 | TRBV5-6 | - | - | CASSAGQWDTYQETQYF | TGTGCCAGCAGCGCGGGACAGTGGGACACGTACCAAGAGACCCAGTACTTC
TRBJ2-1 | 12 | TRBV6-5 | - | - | CASSYPSGGQFF | TGTGCCAGCAGTTACCCCAGCGGAGGGCAGTTCTTC
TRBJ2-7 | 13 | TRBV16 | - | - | CASSQLGASEQYF | TGTGCCAGCAGCCAATTAGGGGCGAGCGAGCAGTACTTC
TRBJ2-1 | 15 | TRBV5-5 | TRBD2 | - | CASSGLAGGFNEQFF | TGTGCCAGCAGCGGCCTAGCGGGAGGGTTCAATGAGCAGTTCTTC
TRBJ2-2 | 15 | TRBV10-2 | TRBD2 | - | CASYGLAGKTGELFF | TGCGCCAGCTACGGACTAGCGGGTAAAACCGGGGAGCTGTTTTTT
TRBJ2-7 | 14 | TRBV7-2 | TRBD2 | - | CASSWGGILYEQYF | TGTGCCAGCAGCTGGGGGGGGATTTTATACGAGCAGTACTTC
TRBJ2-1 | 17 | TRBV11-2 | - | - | CASSQSAEGGSGNEQFF | TGTGCCAGCAGCCAGTCAGCAGAGGGAGGCTCGGGCAATGAGCAGTTCTTC
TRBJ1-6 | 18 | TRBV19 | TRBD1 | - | CASSFYRGPNLDNSPLHF | TGTGCCAGTAGTTTTTACAGGGGGCCGAATCTAGATAATTCACCCCTCCACTTT
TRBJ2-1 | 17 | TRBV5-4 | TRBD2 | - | CASSLFRTSGGYNEQFF | TGTGCCAGCAGCTTATTCCGGACTAGCGGGGGGTACAATGAGCAGTTCTTC
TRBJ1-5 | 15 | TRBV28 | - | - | CASSLEDPSNQPQHF | TGTGCCAGCAGTTTAGAGGATCCGAGCAATCAGCCCCAGCATTTT
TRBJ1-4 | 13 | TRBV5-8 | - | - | CASSGGISEKLFF | TGTGCCAGCAGCGGAGGCATATCTGAAAAACTGTTTTTT
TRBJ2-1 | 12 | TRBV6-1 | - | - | CASDPRNNEQFF | TGTGCCAGCGATCCGAGGAACAATGAGCAGTTCTTC
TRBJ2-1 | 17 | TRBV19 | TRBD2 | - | CASSPGLAGGGNNEQFF | TGTGCCAGTAGCCCGGGACTAGCGGGAGGAGGCAACAATGAGCAGTTCTTC
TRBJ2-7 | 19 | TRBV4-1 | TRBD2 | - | CASSQEDGLGSGQNYEQYF | TGCGCCAGCAGCCAAGAAGACGGACTCGGTAGCGGGCAAAACTACGAGCAGTACTTC
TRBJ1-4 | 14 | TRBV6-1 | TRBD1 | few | CASSPRGRSEKLFF | TGTGCCAGCAGCCCCAGGGGGCGGAGTGAAAAACTGTTTTTT
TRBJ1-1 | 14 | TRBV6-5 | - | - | CASSFPGGNTEAFF | TGTGCCAGCAGTTTCCCCGGCGGGAACACTGAAGCTTTCTTT
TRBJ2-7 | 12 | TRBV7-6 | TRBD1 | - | CASSPGGYEQYF | TGTGCCAGCAGTCCAGGGGGCTACGAGCAGTACTTC
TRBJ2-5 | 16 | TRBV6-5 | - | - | CASSYSIQRGQETQYF | TGTGCCAGCAGTTACTCGATCCAAAGAGGTCAAGAGACCCAGTACTTC
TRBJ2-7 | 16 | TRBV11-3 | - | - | CASSGARVQGSYEQYF | TGTGCCAGCAGCGGAGCCCGAGTTCAGGGTTCCTACGAGCAGTACTTC
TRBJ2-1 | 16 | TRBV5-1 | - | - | CASSSRDTYPYNEQFF | TGCGCCAGCAGCTCCCGGGACACATACCCATACAATGAGCAGTTCTTC
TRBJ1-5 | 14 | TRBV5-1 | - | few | CASSTGQSNQPQHF | TGCGCCAGCAGCACCGGACAGAGCAATCAGCCCCAGCATTTT
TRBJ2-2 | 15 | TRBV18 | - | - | CASSPRQLNTGELFF | TGTGCCAGCTCACCGAGGCAGCTTAACACCGGGGAGCTGTTTTTT
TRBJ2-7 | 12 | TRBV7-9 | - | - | CASSRRDYEQYF | TGTGCCAGCTCTCGTCGGGACTACGAGCAGTACTTC
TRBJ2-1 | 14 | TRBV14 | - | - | CASSRLRPYNEQFF | TGTGCCAGCAGCCGCCTACGCCCCTACAATGAGCAGTTCTTC
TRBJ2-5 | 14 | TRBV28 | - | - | CASSTDGRKETQYF | TGTGCCAGCAGCACCGATGGGAGGAAAGAGACCCAGTACTTC